This T cell receptor beta chain is from a study of blood T cell repertoires in COVID-19. Here immunoSEQ multiplex PCR was the method, and the copy in TCRdb shows in-frame clones only, minus some. The table lists over 55,000 clones, about 89% of them singletons. J lost 6 bases, V lost 5 bases, and 6 bases had no gene match. The CDR3 length is 14 residues. CDR1 SGHTA and CDR2 FQGNSA come from the germline V gene. The rearrangement uses TRBV7-2 and TRBJ1-3, with 8 bases that match TRBD1. This receptor was taken from a man aged 50 to 60 with active COVID-19. Sequencing was done on a sample of peripheral blood. The DNA for the CDR3 is TGTGCCAGCAGCGTGACAGGGGCGGCAAACACCATATATTTT. Its protein is CASSVTGAANTIYF. Full variable domain (rest looked up from reference TRBV7-2 and TRBJ1-3): GAGVSQSPSNKVTEKGKDVELRCDPISGHTALYWYRQSLGQGLEFLIYFQGNSAPDKSGLPSDRFSAERTGGSVSTLTIQRTQQEDSAVYLCASSVTGAANTIYFGEGSWLTVV.